This T cell receptor (beta chain) was observed in a study of post-analysis software for immune sequencing data. Looking at the study overall: The study covered relapsing-remitting, secondary progressive and progressive-relapsing courses of multiple sclerosis. Overall study results and limits: Five TRBV segments, including TRBV5-6, TRBV5-1 and TRBV20-1, were more frequent in patients than controls. Diversity measured as normalized Chao1 was significantly lower in multiple sclerosis patients than in controls. F-measure co-clustering was strong for batch-matched samples.

CDR1 is SGHVS, CDR2 FNYEAQ, per germline. Trimming removed 0 bases from V and 7 bases from J, with 13 bases in between. There are 15 residues in the CDR3. The TCR beta cDNA libraries carried unique molecular identifiers. In TCRdb, the PCR reads were re-called with MiXCR into one record per CDR3 protein. The data hold roughly 800,000 distinct CDR3 sequences, with roughly 29% observed a single time. This clonotype was observed a handful of times. The antigen remains unidentified. The specimen was blood. The clonotype comes from a girl under 18 with multiple sclerosis. The chain joins TRBV7-6 to TRBJ2-4; D gene uncertain. The CDR3 reads CASSLAHTDFNIQYF. CDR3 in DNA: TGTGCCAGCAGCTTAGCCCACACCGACTTCAACATTCAGTACTTC.